The 12 T cell receptor beta chains below were found in one sample sequenced in a study of blood T cell repertoires in COVID-19. This table comes from immunoSEQ multiplex PCR, and its TCRdb copy is limited to in-frame clones, with some not included. Of approximately 110,000 clones in the sample, approximately 85% were seen once. The specimen was peripheral blood. These TCRs come from a human donor in a cohort sampled during active COVID-19.

The chain is built from TRBV7-9 and TRBJ1-4; D unresolved. This CDR3 spans 14 amino acids. Germline CDR1 is SEHNR and CDR2 is FQNEAQ (reference sequence). The V gene lost 1 base and the J gene lost 0 bases, with 3 bases spanning the gap. The CDR3 loop reads CASSLGATNEKLFF. DNA of the CDR3: TGTGCCAGCAGCTTAGGAGCAACTAATGAAAAACTGTTTTTT.

This clone is a singleton in its sample. The chain uses TRBV15 and TRBJ2-1, with a weak D call TRBD2 (5 bases). V was cut by 3 bases and J by 2 bases, with 11 bases left in between. The germline V gene encodes CDR1 LNHNV and CDR2 YYDKDF (reference sequence). The CDR3 is 15 residues long. This CDR3 is CATSSQSGAYNEQFF. In DNA, the CDR3 is TGTGCCACCAGCAGCCAAAGCGGAGCCTACAATGAGCAGTTCTTC.

Regarding this clone: One junction end does not reproduce the germline sequence, and a read error may be involved. The CDR3 region is CASGLSVGNVQFF. As DNA, the CDR3 is TGTGCTAGTGGTTTGAGTGTCGGGAATGTGCAGTTCTTC. This sequence joins TRBV12-5 and TRBJ2-1; maybe TRBD2 (5 bases). CDR1 and CDR2 from the germline V gene are LGHNT and FRNRAP. The CDR3 spans 13 residues.

This clone has only a few counts. This chain uses TRBV5-1 with TRBJ2-1; D not resolved. With 2 bases removed from V and 0 bases from J, the gap between germline ends came to 9 bases. Germline CDR1 is SGHRS and CDR2 is YFSETQ. CDR3 length equals 15 residues. CDR3: CASSFREPSYNEQFF. The CDR3, as DNA: TGCGCCAGCAGCTTTAGAGAGCCCTCCTACAATGAGCAGTTCTTC.

This chain connects TRBV7-2 to TRBJ2-3; D is perhaps TRBD1 (6 bases). From germline, CDR1 is SGHTA and CDR2 FQGNSA. The CDR3 is 17 amino acids. The germline V and J ends were trimmed by 3 bases and 2 bases, with 18 bases remaining between them. CDR3: CASSFFPLGGDTDTQYF. The CDR3 DNA follows: TGTGCCAGCAGCTTCTTCCCTTTAGGGGGTGACACAGATACGCAGTATTTT.

The CDR3 reads CASSLGQGGQPQHF. The CDR3 coding sequence is TGTGCCAGCAGCCTAGGACAGGGGGGTCAGCCCCAGCATTTT. The V gene is TRBV5-5, the J gene TRBJ1-5; 10 bases match TRBD1. The CDR3 sequence is 14 residues long. With V trimmed by 4 bases and J by 6 bases, 4 bases remained unmatched. In germline, CDR1 is SGHKS, CDR2 YYEKEE (reference sequence).

The V gene is TRBV27, the J gene TRBJ1-2; D gene ambiguous. Germline CDR1 and CDR2: MNHEY and SMNVEV (reference sequence). V was cut by 1 base and J by 0 bases, with 18 bases left in between. CDR3 size: 18 residues. The CDR3 sequence: CASSLWSPGANSNYGYTF. The CDR3 region has the DNA TGTGCCAGCAGTTTATGGTCCCCAGGTGCTAACTCTAACTATGGCTACACCTTC.

This rearrangement joins TRBV5-1 to TRBJ2-5; possibly TRBD1 for D (5 bases). V lost 0 bases to trimming and J lost 4 bases, with 10 bases between them. CDR1 and CDR2 (germline): SGHRS, YFSETQ. This CDR3 contains 14 residues. The CDR3 protein is CASSLESRGETQYF. CDR3 DNA: TGCGCCAGCAGCTTGGAGAGTAGGGGAGAGACCCAGTACTTC. The whole variable domain, filled in from reference TRBV5-1 and TRBJ2-5, reads KAGVTQTPRYLIKTRGQQVTLSCSPISGHRSVSWYQQTPGQGLQFLFEYFSETQRNKGNFPGRFSGRQFSNSRSEMNVSTLELGDSALYLCASSLESRGETQYFGPGTRLLVL.

The chain links TRBV6-6 to TRBJ1-6; maybe TRBD1 (5 bases). Germline assignment: CDR1 MNHNY and CDR2 SVGAGI (reference sequence). The V gene lost 6 bases and the J gene lost 11 bases, with 8 bases spanning the gap. CDR3 size: 11 residues. The CDR3 DNA reads TGTGCCAGCAGAGGGGAGGCACCCCTCCACTTT. Translated: CASRGEAPLHF.

J is TRBJ2-3 and V is TRBV27; D might be TRBD2 (5 bases). The V end lost 6 bases, the J end lost 2 bases, and 12 bases lay between the germline ends. The CDR3 consists of 14 residues. Germline V gene data show CDR1 as MNHEY and CDR2 as SMNVEV (reference sequence). This CDR3 reads CASRLGGPTDTQYF. The CDR3 nucleotides are TGTGCCAGCAGACTTGGCGGGCCCACAGATACGCAGTATTTT.

The chain has TRBV18 and TRBJ1-6; no clear D. Germline V gene lookup returns CDR1 KGHSH and CDR2 LQKENI. V was trimmed by 2 bases and J by 7 bases, leaving 12 bases between them. CDR3 length: 15 amino acids. CDR3 DNA sequence: TGTGCCAGCTCACCAGGGCCCCGGAGGAATTCACCCCTCCACTTT. It specifies CASSPGPRRNSPLHF.

This clone was seen more than once but under ten times. The gene calls are TRBV5-1 and TRBJ1-2, with 7 bases identical to TRBD1. The CDR3 runs to 13 residues. V lost 3 bases and J lost 8; bases outside the gene matches: 7. Germline CDR1 and CDR2: SGHRS and YFSETQ. The CDR3 loop reads CASSSEGAQGYTF. For the CDR3, the DNA is TGCGCCAGCAGCTCCGAGGGGGCGCAGGGCTACACCTTC.